What follows describes a single T cell receptor (beta chain). Its antigen is currently not known. Base qualities were left out, and no much larger clone turns up one base away. Germline trimming amounts to 5 bases on V and 7 bases on J, with 8 as the count of junction bases outside the gene matches. Via the germline V gene, CDR1 is SGHVS and CDR2 FNYEAQ. There are 15 amino acids in the CDR3, from cysteine to phenylalanine inclusive. Left in the record is the CDR3 DNA by itself, 45 bases read in frame from the first base. This entry is derived from a study of ipilimumab plus nivolumab after autologous stem cell transplantation (dated by TCRdb to 2020 to 2023). About the study as a whole: The median number of doses that trial patients received was roughly five for ipilimumab and 8 for nivolumab. Patients undergoing autologous transplant for high-risk diffuse large B cell lymphoma, mature T cell lymphoma, or multiple myeloma were enrolled in the trial. The intent-to-treat population of the trial was made up of under 40 patients. Included in the myeloma cohort were high-risk transplant-naive patients as well as patients relapsing within 3 years of a first autologous transplant. Study-level results and caveats: The authors concluded that combined checkpoint inhibition appeared tolerable when used as consolidation after transplant. According to the authors, a biologic rationale for studying the approach further came from T cell receptor repertoire, regulatory T cell phenotype and gut microbiota profiles.

Starting 14 to 28 days after the autologous transplant, patients began checkpoint therapy, which included ipilimumab at 1 mg/kg intravenously on day 1 of selected weeks. Patients received nivolumab at 3 mg/kg intravenously on day 1 of weeks 1, 4, 7, 10, and every two weeks through week 26. Combined checkpoint inhibition with ipilimumab and nivolumab as consolidation after autologous stem cell transplantation was tested in a Phase Ib clinical trial. Libraries were made using the immunoSEQ multiplex PCR assay. The immuneACCESS repertoire file appears here via TCRdb, limited to in-frame rearrangements. These files lack a portion of the clones; in checked studies, under half of the deficit traces to unresolved V genes, and the cause of the others is not known. The sample table shows over 10,000 clones, and more than 60% are seen once. The ten top clones hold approximately 10% of the sample.

This receptor was taken from a male donor with multiple myeloma. Sequenced here: PBMCs, sampled in a trial of ipilimumab plus nivolumab as post-transplant consolidation. Recombination linked TRBV7-6 to TRBJ2-2, and 9 bases in between align with TRBD1. DNA sequence: TGTGCCAGCAGCCCGGGACAGGGCACTCACGGGGAGCTGTTTTTT. Its translation is CASSPGQGTHGELFF. This CDR3, with the reference TRBV7-6 and TRBJ2-2 proteins standing in past its ends, gives the full variable domain GAGVSQSPRYKVTKRGQDVALRCDPISGHVSLYWYRQALGQGPEFLTYFNYEAQQDKSGLPNDRFSAERPEGSISTLTIQRTEQRDSAMYRCASSPGQGTHGELFFGEGSRLTVL.